This T cell receptor (beta chain) was retrieved from a study of T-cell reconstitution after alpha-beta-depleted transplantation in children. Library preparation (for TCRbeta) was performed with unique molecular identifiers. One entry per CDR3 protein, called by TCRdb with MiXCR from the PCR reads. The table lists about 420,000 distinct CDR3 sequences, around 9.9% of them singletons. Trimming pared 0 bases from V and 1 base from J, leaving 18 bases between. Germline CDR1 reads LGHNA; CDR2 reads YSLEER. This CDR3 is built from 18 residues. This clonotype was observed many times. This specimen was PBMCs from the stem cell graft donor, taken from the stem cell graft. This TCR was recovered from a human donor who donated a stem cell graft to a child with acute myeloid leukemia. This chain links TRBV4-3 with TRBJ1-1; possibly TRBD1 for D (5 bases). The CDR3 sequence is CASSQEWETGTPNTEAFF. The CDR3 DNA reads TGCGCCAGCAGCCAAGAATGGGAGACCGGGACTCCGAACACTGAAGCTTTCTTT.